One T cell receptor (beta chain) is described in this entry. Its antigen remains unknown. This specimen comes from a study of lymphopenia after photon versus proton radiotherapy. Points from the study as a whole: Under photons, naive T cells and diversity fell while effector/memory populations rose. After lymphocyte nadir, photon-treated repertoires showed oligoclonal expansion, especially CD8+ Temra. A bigger post-nadir fall in TCR diversity correlated inversely with survival time in deceased patients.

Repertoires were generated with immunoSEQ multiplex PCR, while TCRdb's copy carries only in-frame clones and drops some. The sample includes around 22,000 clones, 84% seen only once; the top ten take 24%. J was trimmed by 3 bases and V by 1 base; bases with no gene match: 4. The germline CDR1 and CDR2 sequences are KGHSH and LQKENI. The CDR3 loop spans 15 amino acids. The sequence was collected from a man between 35 and 55 years old with gastric cancer. The V call is TRBV18, the J call TRBJ2-7, with 9 nucleotides matching TRBD2. Sample: peripheral blood, taken from a patient treated with photon-based radiotherapy. DNA for the CDR3: TGTGCCAGCTCACCACGATCTAGCGGGGACTACGAGCAGTACTTC. As protein: CASSPRSSGDYEQYF.